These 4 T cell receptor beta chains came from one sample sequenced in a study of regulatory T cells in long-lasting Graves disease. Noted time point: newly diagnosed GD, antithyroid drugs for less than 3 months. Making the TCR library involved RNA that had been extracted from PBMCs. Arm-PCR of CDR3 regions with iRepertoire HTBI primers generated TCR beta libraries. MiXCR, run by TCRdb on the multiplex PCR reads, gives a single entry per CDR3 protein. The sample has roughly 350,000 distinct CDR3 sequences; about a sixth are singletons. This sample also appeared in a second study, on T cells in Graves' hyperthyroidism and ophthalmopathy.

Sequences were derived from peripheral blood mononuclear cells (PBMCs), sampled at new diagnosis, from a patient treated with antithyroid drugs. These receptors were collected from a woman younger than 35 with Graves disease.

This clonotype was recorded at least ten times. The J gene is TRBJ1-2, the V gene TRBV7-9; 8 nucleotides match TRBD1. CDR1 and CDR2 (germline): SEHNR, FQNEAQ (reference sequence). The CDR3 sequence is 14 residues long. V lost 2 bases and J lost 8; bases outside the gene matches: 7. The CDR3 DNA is TGTGCCAGCAGCTTAACCGACAGGGGAGAGGGCTACACCTTC. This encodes CASSLTDRGEGYTF.

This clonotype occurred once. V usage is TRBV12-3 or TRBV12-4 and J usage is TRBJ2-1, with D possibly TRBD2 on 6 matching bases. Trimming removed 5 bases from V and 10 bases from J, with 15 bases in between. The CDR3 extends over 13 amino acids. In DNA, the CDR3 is TGTGCCAGCAGTCCCACTAGCTCGCTCGAGCAGTTCTTC. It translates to CASSPTSSLEQFF.

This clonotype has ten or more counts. Here the CDR3 reads CASSLGAGAAYEQYF. CDR3 coding DNA: TGCGCCAGCAGCTTGGGGGCAGGGGCGGCCTACGAGCAGTACTTC. V gene TRBV5-1 combines with J gene TRBJ2-7; possible D gene TRBD1, 6 bases. Germline CDR1 and CDR2: SGHRS and YFSETQ. There are 15 residues in the CDR3. Trimming took off 0 bases at V and 2 bases at J, with 12 bases between the two ends. Filled out from reference TRBV5-1 and TRBJ2-7, the complete variable domain reads KAGVTQTPRYLIKTRGQQVTLSCSPISGHRSVSWYQQTPGQGLQFLFEYFSETQRNKGNFPGRFSGRQFSNSRSEMNVSTLELGDSALYLCASSLGAGAAYEQYFGPGTRLTVT.

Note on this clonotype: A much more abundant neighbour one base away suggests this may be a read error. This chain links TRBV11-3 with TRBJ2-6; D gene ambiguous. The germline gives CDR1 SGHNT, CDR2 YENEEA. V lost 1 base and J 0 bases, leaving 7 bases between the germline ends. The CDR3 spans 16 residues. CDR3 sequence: CASSLVTSSGANVLTF. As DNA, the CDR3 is TGTGCCAGCAGCTTAGTTACGTCCTCTGGGGCCAACGTCCTGACTTTC.